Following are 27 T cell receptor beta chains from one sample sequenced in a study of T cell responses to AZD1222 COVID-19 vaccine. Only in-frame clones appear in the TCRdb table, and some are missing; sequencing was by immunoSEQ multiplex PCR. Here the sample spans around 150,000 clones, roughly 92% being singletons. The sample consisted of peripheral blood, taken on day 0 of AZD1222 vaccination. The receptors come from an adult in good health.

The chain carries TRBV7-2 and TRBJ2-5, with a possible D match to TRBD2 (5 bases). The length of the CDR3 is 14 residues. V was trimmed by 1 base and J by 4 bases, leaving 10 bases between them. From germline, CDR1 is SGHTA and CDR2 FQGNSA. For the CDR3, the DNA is TGTGCCAGCAGCTTAGTGGGAGTTATAGAGACCCAGTACTTC. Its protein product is CASSLVGVIETQYF.

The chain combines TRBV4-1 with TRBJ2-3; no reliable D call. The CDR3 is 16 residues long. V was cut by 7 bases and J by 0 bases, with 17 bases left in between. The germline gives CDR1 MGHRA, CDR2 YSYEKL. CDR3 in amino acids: CASTTSWDVSTDTQYF. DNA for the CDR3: TGCGCCAGCACCACCTCCTGGGATGTCAGCACAGATACGCAGTATTTT.

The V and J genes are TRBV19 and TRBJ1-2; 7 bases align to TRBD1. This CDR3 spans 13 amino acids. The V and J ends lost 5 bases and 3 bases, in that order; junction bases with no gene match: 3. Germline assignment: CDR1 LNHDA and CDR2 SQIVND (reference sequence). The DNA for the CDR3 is TGTGCCAGTAGTCAGGGGGGGGACTATGGCTACACCTTC. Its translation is CASSQGGDYGYTF.

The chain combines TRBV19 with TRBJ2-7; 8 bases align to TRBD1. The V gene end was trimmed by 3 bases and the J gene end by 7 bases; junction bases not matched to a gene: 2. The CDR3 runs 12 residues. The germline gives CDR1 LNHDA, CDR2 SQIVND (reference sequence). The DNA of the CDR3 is TGTGCCAGTAGTATCAGGGGGCAGGAGCAGTACGTC. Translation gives CASSIRGQEQYV.

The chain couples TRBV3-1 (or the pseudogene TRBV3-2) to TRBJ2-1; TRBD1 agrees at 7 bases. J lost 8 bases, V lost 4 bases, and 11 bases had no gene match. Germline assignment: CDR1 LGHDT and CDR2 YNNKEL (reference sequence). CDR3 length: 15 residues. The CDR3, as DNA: TGTGCCAGCAGCCGCTGGGACAGTTATGTCGATGAGCAGTTCTTC. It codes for CASSRWDSYVDEQFF.

CDR3 protein: CASSLSSAEVRRSPLHF. CDR3 bases: TGTGCCAGCAGTTTATCGTCCGCAGAGGTTCGACGGTCACCCCTCCACTTT. The chain has TRBV27 and TRBJ1-6; D gene unclear. The ends were cut back, 0 bases at V and 10 bases at J, with 19 bases in the middle. The V gene's germline CDR1 is MNHEY and CDR2 SMNVEV (reference sequence). The CDR3 is made up of 17 amino acids.

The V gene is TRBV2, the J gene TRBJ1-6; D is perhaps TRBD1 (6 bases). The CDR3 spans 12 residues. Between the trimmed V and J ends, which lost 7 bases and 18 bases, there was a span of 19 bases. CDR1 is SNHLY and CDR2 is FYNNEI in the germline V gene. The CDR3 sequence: CASTLGGTNGHF. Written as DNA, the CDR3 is TGTGCCAGCACCCTAGGGGGGACTAACGGCCACTTT.

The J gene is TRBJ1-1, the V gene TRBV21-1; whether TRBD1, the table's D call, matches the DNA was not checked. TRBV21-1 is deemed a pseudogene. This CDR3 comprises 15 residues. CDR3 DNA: TGTGCCAGCTTCCATCCCGGCAGGGGGCGACCAATGGCTTTCTTT. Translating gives CASFHPGRGRPMAFF.

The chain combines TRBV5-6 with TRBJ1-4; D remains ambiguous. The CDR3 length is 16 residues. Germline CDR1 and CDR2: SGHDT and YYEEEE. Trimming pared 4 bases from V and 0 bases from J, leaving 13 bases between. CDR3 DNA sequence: TGTGCCAGCAGCGCGGAACGTTCCGCAACTAATGAAAAACTGTTTTTT. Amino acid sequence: CASSAERSATNEKLFF.

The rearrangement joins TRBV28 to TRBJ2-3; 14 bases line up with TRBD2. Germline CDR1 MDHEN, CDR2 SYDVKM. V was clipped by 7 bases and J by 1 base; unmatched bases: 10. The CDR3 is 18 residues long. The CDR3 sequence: CASIPHGTSGGRTDTQYF. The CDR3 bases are TGTGCCAGCATCCCCCACGGGACTAGCGGGGGCCGCACAGATACGCAGTATTTT.

CDR3 bases: TGTGCCAGCCGGGACAGGGGGTATTATGGCTACACCTTC. It translates to CASRDRGYYGYTF. This chain connects TRBV6-5 to TRBJ1-2; 11 bases align to TRBD1. This CDR3 comprises 13 residues. J lost 5 bases, V lost 8 bases, and 4 bases had no gene match. CDR1 MNHEY and CDR2 SVGAGI come from the germline V gene.

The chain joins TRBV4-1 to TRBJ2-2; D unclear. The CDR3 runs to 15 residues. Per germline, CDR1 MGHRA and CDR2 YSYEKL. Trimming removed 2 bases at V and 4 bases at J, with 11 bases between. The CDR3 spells CASSQRQPTTGELFF. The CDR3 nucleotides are TGCGCCAGCAGCCAAAGACAACCCACCACCGGGGAGCTGTTTTTT.

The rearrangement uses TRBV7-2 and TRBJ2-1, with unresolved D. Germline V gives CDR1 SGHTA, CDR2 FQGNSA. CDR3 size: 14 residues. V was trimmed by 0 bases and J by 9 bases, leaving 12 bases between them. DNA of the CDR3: TGTGCCAGCAGCTTAGCCCGAGAATCTAGTGAGCAGTTCTTC. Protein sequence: CASSLARESSEQFF.

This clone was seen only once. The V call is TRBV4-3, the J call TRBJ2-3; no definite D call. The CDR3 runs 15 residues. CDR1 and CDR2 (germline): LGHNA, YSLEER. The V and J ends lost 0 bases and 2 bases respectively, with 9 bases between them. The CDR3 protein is CASSQELRATDTQYF. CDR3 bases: TGCGCCAGCAGCCAAGAGTTAAGAGCCACAGATACGCAGTATTTT.

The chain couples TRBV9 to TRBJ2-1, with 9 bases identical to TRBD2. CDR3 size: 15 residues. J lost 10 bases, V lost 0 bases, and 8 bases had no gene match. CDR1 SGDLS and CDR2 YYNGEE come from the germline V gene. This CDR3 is CASSVADSGRQEQFF. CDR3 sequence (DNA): TGTGCCAGCAGCGTAGCTGATAGCGGGAGACAAGAGCAGTTCTTC.

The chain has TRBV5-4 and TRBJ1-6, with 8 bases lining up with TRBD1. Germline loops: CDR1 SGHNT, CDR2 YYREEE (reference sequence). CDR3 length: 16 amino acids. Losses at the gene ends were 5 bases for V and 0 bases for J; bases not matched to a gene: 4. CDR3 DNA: TGTGCCAGCAGGCGGACAGGGAGCTCCTATAATTCACCCCTCCACTTT. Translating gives CASRRTGSSYNSPLHF.

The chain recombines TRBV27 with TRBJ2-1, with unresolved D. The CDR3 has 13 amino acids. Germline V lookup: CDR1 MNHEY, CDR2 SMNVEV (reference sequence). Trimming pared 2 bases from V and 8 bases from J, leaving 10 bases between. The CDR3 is CASSLALSYEQFF. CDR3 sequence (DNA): TGTGCCAGCAGTTTAGCTCTGTCCTATGAGCAGTTCTTC.

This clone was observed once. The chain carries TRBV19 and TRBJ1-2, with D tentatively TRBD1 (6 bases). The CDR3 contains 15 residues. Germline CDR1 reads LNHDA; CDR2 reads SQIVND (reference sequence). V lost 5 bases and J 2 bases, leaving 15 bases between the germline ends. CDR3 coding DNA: TGTGCCAGTAGTCGACCAGGGGAAGGCAACTATGGCTACACCTTC. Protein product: CASSRPGEGNYGYTF.

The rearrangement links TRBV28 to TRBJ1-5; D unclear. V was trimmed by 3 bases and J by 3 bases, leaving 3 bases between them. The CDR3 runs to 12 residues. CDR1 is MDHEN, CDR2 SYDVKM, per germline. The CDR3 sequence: CASSFPNQPQHF. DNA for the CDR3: TGTGCCAGCAGTTTTCCCAATCAGCCCCAGCATTTT.

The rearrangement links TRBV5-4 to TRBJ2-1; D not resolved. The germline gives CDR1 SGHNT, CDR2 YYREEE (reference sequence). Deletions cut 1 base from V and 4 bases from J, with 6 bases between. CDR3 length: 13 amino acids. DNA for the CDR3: TGTGCCAGCAGCTTGCCCCATTACAATGAGCAGTTCTTC. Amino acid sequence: CASSLPHYNEQFF.

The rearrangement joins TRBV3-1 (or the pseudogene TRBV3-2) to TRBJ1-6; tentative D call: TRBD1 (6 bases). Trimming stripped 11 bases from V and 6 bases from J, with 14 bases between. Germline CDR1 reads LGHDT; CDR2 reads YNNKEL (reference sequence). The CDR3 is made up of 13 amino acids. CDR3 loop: CAPEGGSNSPLHF. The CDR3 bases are TGTGCCCCTGAGGGGGGCAGTAATTCACCCCTCCACTTT.

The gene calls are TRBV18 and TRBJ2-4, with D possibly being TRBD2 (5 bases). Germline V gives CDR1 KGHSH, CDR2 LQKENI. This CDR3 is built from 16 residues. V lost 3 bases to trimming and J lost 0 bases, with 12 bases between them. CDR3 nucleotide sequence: TGTGCCAGCTCACCTCGGGAAAATATAGCCAAAAACATTCAGTACTTC. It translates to CASSPRENIAKNIQYF.

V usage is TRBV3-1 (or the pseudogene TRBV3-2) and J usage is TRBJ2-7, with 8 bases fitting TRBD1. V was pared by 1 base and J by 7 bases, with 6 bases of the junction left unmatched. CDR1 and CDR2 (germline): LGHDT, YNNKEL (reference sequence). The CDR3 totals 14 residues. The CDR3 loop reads CASSQVQGAGEQYV. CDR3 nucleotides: TGTGCCAGCAGCCAAGTTCAGGGGGCAGGTGAGCAGTACGTC.

This CDR3 reads CASSYRQAYNSPLHF. CDR3 DNA sequence: TGTGCCAGCAGTTATAGACAGGCCTATAATTCACCCCTCCACTTT. V gene TRBV28 combines with J gene TRBJ1-6, with a possible D match to TRBD1 (6 bases). With 4 bases removed from V and 2 bases from J, the gap between germline ends came to 9 bases. This CDR3 region has 15 residues. CDR1 and CDR2 (germline): MDHEN, SYDVKM.

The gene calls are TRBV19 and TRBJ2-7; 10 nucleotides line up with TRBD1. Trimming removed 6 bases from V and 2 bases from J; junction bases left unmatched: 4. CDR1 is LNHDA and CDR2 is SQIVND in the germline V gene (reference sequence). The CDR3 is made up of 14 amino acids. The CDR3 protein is CASSPGTGAYEQYV. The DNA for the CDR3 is TGTGCCAGTAGCCCTGGGACAGGGGCCTACGAGCAGTACGTC.

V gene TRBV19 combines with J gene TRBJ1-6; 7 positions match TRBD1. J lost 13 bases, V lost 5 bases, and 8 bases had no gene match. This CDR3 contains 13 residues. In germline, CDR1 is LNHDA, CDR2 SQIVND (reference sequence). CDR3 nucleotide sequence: TGTGCCAGTAGTCCAGGACAGGTTATGCCCCTCCACTTT. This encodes CASSPGQVMPLHF.

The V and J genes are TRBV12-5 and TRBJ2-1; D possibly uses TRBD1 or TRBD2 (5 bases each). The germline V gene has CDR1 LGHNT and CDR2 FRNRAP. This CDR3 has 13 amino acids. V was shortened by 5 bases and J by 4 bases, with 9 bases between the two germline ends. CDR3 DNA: TGTGCTAGTGGTCGGGGCCAATACAATGAGCAGTTCTTC. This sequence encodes CASGRGQYNEQFF.